This T cell receptor beta chain was identified in a study of T cell repertoires in cytomegalovirus infection. Study summary: Matching HLA type and CMV infection were both indicated by public TCR beta signatures.

TCRdb independently ran MiXCR on the reads; one entry per CDR3 protein. The table shows some 600,000 distinct CDR3 sequences, with roughly 26% occurring only once. General study points: Across the ex vivo response, the dominant clonotypes were HLA-C-restricted CMV-specific TCR beta clonotypes. Summed frequency of shared TCR beta families picked out CMV carriers who also had the relevant HLA.

Ten or more counts support this clonotype. Its specificity is unknown. The V gene's germline CDR1 is MNHNY and CDR2 SVGAGI (reference sequence). This CDR3 is built from 15 residues. Germline trimming cut 2 bases from V and 2 bases from J; bases unmatched to any gene: 3. Source material: CD8+ T cells from PBMCs. The V call is TRBV6-6, the J call TRBJ2-3, with TRBD2 identical over 8 bases. This TCR came from a human donor in good health (CMV status not recorded). Some clones in this sample may be carry-over from other donors' samples. CDR3 sequence: CASSYGGGLTDTQYF. DNA of the CDR3: TGTGCCAGCAGTTACGGCGGGGGGCTCACAGATACGCAGTATTTT.